A selection of T cell receptor beta chains follows, all from one sample in a study of regulatory T cells in long-lasting Graves disease. TCRdb fed the multiplex PCR reads into MiXCR, producing one record per CDR3 protein. The table lists around 400,000 distinct CDR3 sequences, about 25% of them singletons. The material was peripheral blood mononuclear cells (PBMCs), obtained when the disease was refractory, from a patient treated with antithyroid drugs. These receptors were obtained from a female donor with Graves disease. CDR3s include the opening cysteine and the closing phenylalanine or tryptophan. The order of the fields is CDR3 length, clone size, D gene, J gene, V gene, CDR3 DNA, CDR3 protein. The D gene is left open where the match is weak. Rows give clone size only sometimes, using once, few, many, or a class for an expanded clone.

>12|.|TRBD2|TRBJ2-5|TRBV28
TGTGCCAGCCGGACGGGAGGAGAGGCCCAGTACTTC
CASRTGGEAQYF
>16|few|.|TRBJ1-1|TRBV14
TGTGCCAGCAGCCAAGATTTCCTAGTGGGGAACACTGAAGCTTTCTTT
CASSQDFLVGNTEAFF
>14|many|.|TRBJ2-5|TRBV27
TGTGCCAGCAGTCCGGGTCTCCTTGGAAAGACCCAGTACTTC
CASSPGLLGKTQYF
>19|.|TRBD2|TRBJ2-4|TRBV7-2
TGTGCCAGCAGCTTAGAGCCGGGACTAGCGGGAGGGCCTGGGAACATTCAGTACTTC
CASSLEPGLAGGPGNIQYF
>13|few|TRBD2|TRBJ2-5|TRBV30
TGTGCCTGGAGGACTAGCGGCCAAGAGACCCAGTACTTC
CAWRTSGQETQYF
>14|.|.|TRBJ1-6|TRBV2
TGTGCCAGCAGTGCGGGCTCCTATAATTCACCCCTCCACTTT
CASSAGSYNSPLHF
>13|.|TRBD1|TRBJ2-5|TRBV29-1
TGCAGCGGGGCCGCGACAGGGAGTCAGACCCAGTACTTC
CSGAATGSQTQYF
>15|many|TRBD2|TRBJ2-7|TRBV11-2
TGTGCCAGCAGGGGGACTAGCGGGATAACCTACGAGCAGTACTTC
CASRGTSGITYEQYF
>15|few|.|TRBJ1-1|TRBV3-1
TGTGCCAGCTCCCCTATAGGGGGTTTGGACACTGAAGCTTTCTTT
CASSPIGGLDTEAFF
>14|few|.|TRBJ1-2|TRBV29-1
TGCAGCGTTGAAGATCTTCGAAGGGGTGAAGGCTACACCTTC
CSVEDLRRGEGYTF
>14|few|.|TRBJ1-3|TRBV28
TGTGCCAGCAGTCTAGGGGGGGCCCAGTCCACCATATATTTT
CASSLGGAQSTIYF
>15|many|.|TRBJ1-6|TRBV28
TGTGCCAGCAGTCACCCAGGGGTCCCTAATTCACCCCTCCACTTT
CASSHPGVPNSPLHF
>16|many|TRBD2|TRBJ2-5|TRBV20-1
TGCAGTGCTAGAGCTAGCGGGAGGGCCGGCGAAGAGACCCAGTACTTC
CSARASGRAGEETQYF
>13|many|TRBD1|TRBJ1-1|TRBV29-1
TGCAGCGTGAACAGGGGCATGAACACTGAAGCTTTCTTT
CSVNRGMNTEAFF
>12|few|.|TRBJ1-3|TRBV20-1
TGCAGTGCTAGGCATTCGGGAAACACCATATATTTT
CSARHSGNTIYF
>15|.|.|TRBJ2-7|TRBV7-3
TGTGCCAGCAGCTTAAATGGCCAAGGCTCCTACGAGCAGTACTTC
CASSLNGQGSYEQYF
>11|.|.|TRBJ2-2|TRBV29-1
TGCAGCGTCAGGGGTAACGGGGAGCTGTTTTTT
CSVRGNGELFF
>16|few|.|TRBJ2-1|TRBV5-1
TGCGCCAGCAGCTTTTTCCCCCAAACAGATAACAATGAGCAGTTCTTC
CASSFFPQTDNNEQFF
>17|.|TRBD1|TRBJ2-7|TRBV19
TGTGCCAGTAGCACCGGGACAGGGATACCCCTACGATCCGAGCAGTACTTC
CASSTGTGIPLRSEQYF
>14|many|.|TRBJ1-1|TRBV10-3
TGTGCCATCAGTGAGTCCGGGGCTCCCACTGAAGCTTTCTTT
CAISESGAPTEAFF